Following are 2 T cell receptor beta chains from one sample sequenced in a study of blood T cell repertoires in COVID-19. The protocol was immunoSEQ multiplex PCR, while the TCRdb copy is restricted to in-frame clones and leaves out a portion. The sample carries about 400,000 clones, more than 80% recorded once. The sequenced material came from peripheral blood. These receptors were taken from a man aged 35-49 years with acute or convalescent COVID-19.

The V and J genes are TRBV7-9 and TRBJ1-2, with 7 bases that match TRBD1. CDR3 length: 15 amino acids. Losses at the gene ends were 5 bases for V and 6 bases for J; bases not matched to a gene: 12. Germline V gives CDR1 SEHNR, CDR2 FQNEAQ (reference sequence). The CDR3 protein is CASSAMTGYADGYTF. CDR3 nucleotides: TGTGCCAGCAGCGCGATGACAGGGTACGCGGATGGCTACACCTTC. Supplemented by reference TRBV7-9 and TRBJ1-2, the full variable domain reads DTGVSQNPRHKITKRGQNVTFRCDPISEHNRLYWYRQTLGQGPEFLTYFQNEAQLEKSRLLSDRFSAERPKGSFSTLEIQRTEQGDSAMYLCASSAMTGYADGYTFGSGTRLTVV.

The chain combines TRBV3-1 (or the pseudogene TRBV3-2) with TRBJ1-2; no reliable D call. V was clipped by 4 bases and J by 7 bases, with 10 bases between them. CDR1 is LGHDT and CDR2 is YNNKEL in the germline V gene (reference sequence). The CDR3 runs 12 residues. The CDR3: CASSPSGSGYTF. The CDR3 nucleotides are TGTGCCAGCAGCCCATCAGGTTCTGGCTACACCTTC.